Presented here are 11 T cell receptor beta chains from one specimen sequenced in a study of blood T cell repertoires in COVID-19. Data came from immunoSEQ multiplex PCR; TCRdb stores just in-frame clones and leaves some out. The sample records 150,000 to 200,000 clones, about 80% being singletons. The sequencing input was peripheral blood. These TCRs come from a woman in her seventies with acute or convalescent COVID-19.

This clone has only one observation. This chain joins TRBV7-9 and TRBJ2-3; D call uncertain. This CDR3 spans 14 amino acids. V lost 5 bases and J lost 0, with 9 bases in between. Germline V gene lookup returns CDR1 SEHNR and CDR2 FQNEAQ (reference sequence). CDR3 region: CASSPSLSTDTQYF. DNA of the CDR3: TGTGCCAGCAGCCCTTCTCTAAGCACAGATACGCAGTATTTT. The full variable domain, its missing parts supplied by reference TRBV7-9 and TRBJ2-3, is DTGVSQNPRHKITKRGQNVTFRCDPISEHNRLYWYRQTLGQGPEFLTYFQNEAQLEKSRLLSDRFSAERPKGSFSTLEIQRTEQGDSAMYLCASSPSLSTDTQYFGPGTRLTVL.

The rearrangement joins TRBV28 to TRBJ2-7; D gene unclear. The length of the CDR3 is 11 residues. CDR1 and CDR2 (germline): MDHEN, SYDVKM. Deletions cut 4 bases from V and 7 bases from J, with 8 bases between. The CDR3 coding sequence is TGTGCCAGCAGTTCCAGGTGGGAGCAGTACTTC. Translated: CASSSRWEQYF. The full variable domain, with the rest looked up from reference TRBV28 and TRBJ2-7, is DVKVTQSSRYLVKRTGEKVFLECVQDMDHENMFWYRQDPGLGLRLIYFSYDVKMKEKGDIPEGYSVSREKKERFSLILESASTNQTSMYLCASSSRWEQYFGPGTRLTVT.

The rearrangement joins TRBV18 to TRBJ2-2, with 9 positions matching TRBD1. Germline-derived CDR1 and CDR2 are KGHSH and LQKENI. The CDR3 is 15 amino acids. The V gene end was trimmed by 0 bases and the J gene end by 5 bases; junction bases not matched to a gene: 1. The CDR3 reads CASSPPGQGTGELFF. The CDR3 region has the DNA TGTGCCAGCTCACCACCGGGACAGGGTACCGGGGAGCTGTTTTTT.

This clone was seen only once. The chain employs TRBV27 and TRBJ2-7; D perhaps matches TRBD2 (6 bases). With 6 bases removed from V and 7 bases from J, the gap between germline ends came to 16 bases. This CDR3 comprises 13 residues. CDR1 and CDR2 from the germline V gene are MNHEY and SMNVEV (reference sequence). CDR3 loop: CASSHRGAGEQYF. For the CDR3, the DNA is TGTGCCAGCAGCCATCGGGGCGCGGGGGAGCAGTACTTC.

The chain links TRBV28 to TRBJ1-5; the D is unclear. The CDR3 length is 19 residues. Germline values: CDR1 MDHEN, CDR2 SYDVKM. With 4 bases removed from V and 1 base from J, the gap between germline ends came to 23 bases. The CDR3 sequence: CASSSPGDGRYRSNQPQHF. In nucleotides, the CDR3 is TGTGCCAGCAGTTCCCCGGGCGACGGGAGATATAGGAGCAATCAGCCCCAGCATTTT.

The chain recombines TRBV30 with TRBJ2-7; 7 positions match TRBD2. The J segment lost 5 bases and the V segment lost 2 bases, leaving 12 bases of the junction unmatched. This CDR3 is 15 amino acids long. The germline gives CDR1 GTSNPN, CDR2 SVGIG (reference sequence). The CDR3 coding sequence is TGTGCCTGGAGTAGCCCTCGGACTAGGCGGGACGAGCAGTACTTC. It codes for CAWSSPRTRRDEQYF.

The chain uses TRBV6-6 and TRBJ2-7; D is uncertain. From germline, CDR1 is MNHNY and CDR2 SVGAGI (reference sequence). The CDR3 is 12 residues long. Trimming shortened V by 6 bases and J by 3 bases, and 9 bases separated the two germline ends. This CDR3 reads CASRAGGYEQYF. Here the CDR3 DNA reads TGTGCCAGCAGGGCCGGCGGCTACGAGCAGTACTTC.

The chain couples TRBV28 to TRBJ2-2; D is perhaps TRBD1 (5 bases). The CDR3 totals 14 residues. Germline-derived CDR1 and CDR2 are MDHEN and SYDVKM. Trimming took 9 bases from V and 1 from J, leaving 12 bases between them. The CDR3 here is CASRIGQNTGELFF. CDR3 bases: TGTGCCAGTCGTATTGGACAGAACACCGGGGAGCTGTTTTTT. Filled out from reference TRBV28 and TRBJ2-2, the complete variable domain reads DVKVTQSSRYLVKRTGEKVFLECVQDMDHENMFWYRQDPGLGLRLIYFSYDVKMKEKGDIPEGYSVSREKKERFSLILESASTNQTSMYLCASRIGQNTGELFFGEGSRLTVL.

This rearrangement joins TRBV30 to TRBJ1-1; D may be TRBD1 (5 bases). Germline loops: CDR1 GTSNPN, CDR2 SVGIG (reference sequence). The V end lost 0 bases, the J end lost 1 base, and 6 bases lay between the germline ends. The CDR3 is 13 residues long. CDR3 region: CAWSVQGNTEAFF. CDR3 bases: TGTGCCTGGAGTGTGCAGGGGAACACTGAAGCTTTCTTT. Supplemented by reference TRBV30 and TRBJ1-1, the full variable domain reads SQTIHQWPATLVQPVGSPLSLECTVEGTSNPNLYWYRQAAGRGLQLLFYSVGIGQISSEVPQNLSASRPQDRQFILSSKKLLLSDSGFYLCAWSVQGNTEAFFGQGTRLTVV.

This clone occurred once. The chain has TRBV4-1 and TRBJ1-3; TRBD1 agrees at 7 bases. The V and J ends lost 2 bases and 1 base, in that order; junction bases with no gene match: 11. Germline V lookup: CDR1 MGHRA, CDR2 YSYEKL. The CDR3 runs to 18 residues. In DNA, the CDR3 is TGCGCCAGCAGCCAACTAGCAGGGGGGTTTTTTTCTGGAAACACCATATATTTT. It is translated as CASSQLAGGFFSGNTIYF.

The chain recombines TRBV28 with TRBJ2-2; maybe TRBD1 (6 bases). Trimming removed 2 bases at V and 2 bases at J, with 12 bases between. Per germline, CDR1 MDHEN and CDR2 SYDVKM. The length of the CDR3 is 16 residues. The CDR3 sequence: CASSLGQGYNTGELFF. CDR3 nucleotides: TGTGCCAGCAGTTTAGGGCAGGGGTATAACACCGGGGAGCTGTTTTTT.